This T cell receptor beta chain stems from a study of OX40 agonist ivuxolimab in advanced cancers. The study, taken as a whole, reports: Doses of 0.1 to 3.0 mg/kg were accompanied by clonal expansion of CD4+ and CD8+ blood T cells by week 6.

Here immunoSEQ multiplex PCR was the method, and the copy in TCRdb shows in-frame clones only, minus some. The table records approximately 77,000 clones, 80% to 95% of them present only once. CDR1 is LNHDA and CDR2 is SQIVND in the germline V gene (reference sequence). V shed 4 bases and J shed 0 bases, with 9 bases lying between them. The CDR3 is 14 residues long. With respect to this clone: Its antigen is still unknown.

The receptor's source is an adult with an advanced solid tumor such as melanoma, head and neck, liver or kidney cancer. The source was CD4+ or CD8+ T cells sorted from blood, collected in a trial of the OX40 agonist ivuxolimab. The rearrangement links TRBV19 to TRBJ1-2; no reliable D call. The CDR3 DNA follows: TGTGCCAGTAGTAGTAGCAAATCTAACTATGGCTACACCTTC. Its translation is CASSSSKSNYGYTF.